This T cell receptor (beta chain) is drawn from a study of Graves' ophthalmopathy and Graves' hyperthyroidism. The CDR3 sequence is 11 residues long. The V and J ends lost 5 bases and 3 bases respectively, with 5 bases between them. CDR1 is MNHEY and CDR2 is SVGEGT in the germline V gene. Using RNA transcripts, the TCR beta CDR3 regions were amplified. Following a first-round RT-PCR that used HTBI primers, a second-round multiplex PCR was carried out. One entry per CDR3 protein results from TCRdb running MiXCR on the multiplex PCR reads. The table shows 150,000 to 200,000 distinct CDR3 sequences, with approximately 40% occurring only once. Study-wide results and caveats: In blood, most expanded thyroid clonotypes above 0.001 frequency were also detected.

Ophthalmopathy donors were characterized by moderate-to-severe activity, CAS of at least 3, NOSPECS of at least 4, and duration under 3 months. This clonotype was observed at least ten times. As yet, its antigen is unknown. The sequenced material came from peripheral blood. This TCR came from a man aged 25 to 45 with Graves' ophthalmopathy. V and J are TRBV6-2 or TRBV6-3 and TRBJ2-7; D ambiguous. The CDR3 reads CASSDLYEQYF. The CDR3 bases are TGTGCCAGCAGTGATCTCTACGAGCAGTACTTC.